The 17 T cell receptor beta chains in this list originate from one sample, sequenced in a study of shared clonotypes between healthy human individuals. Profiling relied on immunoSEQ multiplex PCR, and the TCRdb table lists in-frame clones only, not all of them. The table shows about 1.1 million clones, with about four fifths occurring only once. The material sequenced was memory CD4+ T cells from PBMCs. Subset defined: CD45RA-negative fraction. These receptors were taken from a man aged 18 to 29 in good health. Some clones in this sample may be carry-over from other donors' samples.

V is TRBV7-9 and J is TRBJ1-2; TRBD1 matches 7 bases. The ends lost 1 base at V and 1 base at J; junction bases unmatched: 3. This CDR3 has 15 residues. The germline CDR1 and CDR2 sequences are SEHNR and FQNEAQ (reference sequence). The CDR3, as DNA: TGTGCCAGCAGCTTAGGAGGGGGCCTTAACTATGGCTACACCTTC. Translated, it gives CASSLGGGLNYGYTF.

The chain recombines TRBV15 with TRBJ2-4, with 8 bases aligning to TRBD2. CDR1 and CDR2 from the germline V gene are LNHNV and YYDKDF (reference sequence). Trimming removed 3 bases from V and 2 bases from J; junction bases left unmatched: 9. The CDR3 length is 17 residues. The CDR3: CATSSGGLGLTKNIQYF. The CDR3 DNA reads as TGTGCCACCAGCAGTGGGGGACTAGGACTAACCAAAAACATTCAGTACTTC.

This clone was observed a few times. This rearrangement joins TRBV5-1 to TRBJ2-2; D is ambiguous. Germline V gene data show CDR1 as SGHRS and CDR2 as YFSETQ. V was clipped by 4 bases and J by 4 bases, with 11 bases between them. The CDR3 loop spans 14 amino acids. CDR3 DNA: TGCGCCAGCAGCGTGCAGACGGGCACCGGGGAGCTGTTTTTT. It encodes CASSVQTGTGELFF.

The chain joins TRBV9 to TRBJ1-1, with unresolved D. Per the germline V gene, CDR1 is SGDLS and CDR2 is YYNGEE. This CDR3 contains 16 residues. V was shortened by 4 bases and J by 0 bases, with 16 bases between the two germline ends. CDR3 in amino acids: CASSLTGMTMNTEAFF. The CDR3 DNA follows: TGTGCCAGCAGCCTCACCGGAATGACGATGAACACTGAAGCTTTCTTT.

The CDR3 protein is CASIRGYEQYF. CDR3 nucleotides: TGTGCCAGCATCAGGGGCTACGAGCAGTACTTC. This rearrangement joins TRBV2 to TRBJ2-7; the D gene is possibly TRBD1 (6 bases). CDR1 is SNHLY and CDR2 is FYNNEI in the germline V gene. The CDR3 extends over 11 amino acids. Between the trimmed V and J ends, which lost 7 bases and 3 bases, there was a span of 7 bases. The entire variable domain, with the rest obtained from reference TRBV2 and TRBJ2-7, is as follows: EPEVTQTPSHQVTQMGQEVILRCVPISNHLYFYWYRQILGQKVEFLVSFYNNEISEKSEIFDDQFSVERPDGSNFTLKIRSTKLEDSAMYFCASIRGYEQYFGPGTRLTVT.

This clone has just one count. The gene calls are TRBV11-3 and TRBJ2-2, with D hard to call. The germline gives CDR1 SGHNT, CDR2 YENEEA. V gave up 0 bases and J gave up 1 base, with 6 bases separating them. This CDR3 contains 15 residues. The CDR3 region has the DNA TGTGCCAGCAGCTTAGATACGAGGAACACCGGGGAGCTGTTTTTT. Translating gives CASSLDTRNTGELFF. The variable domain in full, completed from reference TRBV11-3 and TRBJ2-2, reads EAGVVQSPRYKIIEKKQPVAFWCNPISGHNTLYWYLQNLGQGPELLIRYENEEAVDDSQLPKDRFSAERLKGVDSTLKIQPAELGDSAVYLCASSLDTRNTGELFFGEGSRLTVL.

CDR3 coding DNA: TGTGCCAGCAGGGCGGGGGGACGCACTGAAGCTTTCTTT. It translates to CASRAGGRTEAFF. This chain uses TRBV6-5 with TRBJ1-1, with D possibly matching TRBD1 (5 bases). The CDR3 is made up of 13 amino acids. Germline assignment: CDR1 MNHEY and CDR2 SVGAGI. Between the trimmed V and J ends, which lost 6 bases and 4 bases, there was a span of 12 bases.

This clone was recorded only once. At one of its ends the junction is not consistent with the germline gene, which may arise from a read error. V is TRBV29-1 and J is TRBJ1-4; D call uncertain. The CDR3 runs to 14 residues. Per the germline V gene, CDR1 is SQVTM and CDR2 is ANQGSEA. CDR3 in DNA: TGCGGCGTTGAAGAGGTACGGGAGAGAGAAAAACTGTTTTTT. It codes for CGVEEVREREKLFF.

This chain links TRBV29-1 with TRBJ2-3; D is ambiguous. V was clipped by 2 bases and J by 0 bases, with 12 bases between them. Germline lookup yields CDR1 SQVTM and CDR2 ANQGSEA. The CDR3 is made up of 15 amino acids. CDR3 loop: CSVERPARSTDTQYF. In nucleotides, the CDR3 is TGCAGCGTTGAAAGGCCGGCAAGAAGCACAGATACGCAGTATTTT.

The table lists this clone with many counts. Other nucleotide sequences in the sample specify the same CDR3. This sequence joins TRBV5-1 and TRBJ2-3; D is unresolved. Trimming cost V 0 bases and J 3 bases, with 8 bases left between them. This CDR3 contains 14 residues. Germline lookup yields CDR1 SGHRS and CDR2 YFSETQ. The CDR3 region is CASSLDPLTDTQYF. In DNA form, the CDR3 reads TGCGCCAGCAGCTTGGACCCCCTTACAGATACGCAGTATTTT.

The gene calls are TRBV14 and TRBJ2-1; D ambiguous. The CDR3 spans 16 residues. V lost 3 bases to trimming and J lost 7 bases, with 19 bases between them. Germline CDR1 SGHDN, CDR2 FVKESK. The CDR3, as DNA: TGTGCCAGCAGCCAGGCCCTTGGCGGAAAACGGAATGAGCAGTTCTTC. It codes for CASSQALGGKRNEQFF.

In this sample, this clone turned up once. Additional DNA sequences in this sample encode the identical CDR3. The CDR3 sequence: CASSFRGNYGYTF. The CDR3 bases are TGTGCCAGCAGTTTCAGGGGCAACTATGGCTACACCTTC. This sequence joins TRBV28 and TRBJ1-2; the D gene is possibly TRBD1 (6 bases). V lost 3 bases and J 2 bases, leaving 7 bases between the germline ends. Germline V gene sequence: CDR1 MDHEN, CDR2 SYDVKM. The CDR3 spans 13 residues.

V and J are TRBV10-1 and TRBJ1-5, with D perhaps TRBD1 (6 bases). Trimming took 8 bases from V and 12 from J, leaving 11 bases between them. This CDR3 spans 10 amino acids. Germline-derived CDR1 and CDR2 are WNHNN and SYGVQD (reference sequence). CDR3 amino acids: CASSPDSQHF. CDR3 sequence (DNA): TGCGCCAGCTCTCCGGACAGCCAGCATTTT.

Points on this clone: The junction shows a germline mismatch at one end, possibly a read error. The chain combines TRBV6-6 with TRBJ2-3; D is uncertain. From germline, CDR1 is MNHNY and CDR2 SVGAGI (reference sequence). CDR3 size: 13 residues. The CDR3 loop is CASSYSLGDTQYF. For the CDR3, the DNA is TGCGCCAGCAGTTACAGCCTGGGTGATACGCAGTATTTT.

This rearrangement joins TRBV5-6 to TRBJ1-2; D is possibly TRBD1 (5 bases). V lost 1 base, J lost 0 bases, and 10 bases lay in between. CDR3 length equals 15 residues. Looked up from germline, CDR1 is SGHDT and CDR2 is YYEEEE. CDR3 sequence: CASSLLGDPNYGYTF. As DNA, the CDR3 is TGTGCCAGCAGCTTGCTGGGGGACCCTAACTATGGCTACACCTTC.

In this sample, this clone turned up once. Other DNA sequences in this sample translate to the same CDR3. CDR3 in DNA: TGTGCCAGCAGCACCAACACAGATACGCAGTATTTT. It specifies CASSTNTDTQYF. The rearrangement uses TRBV7-8 and TRBJ2-3; no definite D call. CDR3 length: 12 amino acids. From germline, CDR1 is SGHVS and CDR2 FQNEAQ. V lost 5 bases, J lost 2 bases, and 5 bases lay in between.

Note on this clone: Different DNA sequences within this sample yield the same CDR3. The CDR3 DNA reads as TGTGCCAGCAGTCCGGGACAGGGTAGGGGTGAGCAGTTCTTC. This sequence encodes CASSPGQGRGEQFF. This chain uses TRBV28 with TRBJ2-1; TRBD1 matches 9 bases. With 5 bases clipped from V and 9 bases from J, the junction kept 8 bases outside the gene matches. This CDR3 is built from 14 residues. Per germline, CDR1 MDHEN and CDR2 SYDVKM.